The rows below give T cell receptor beta chains drawn from one sample of a study of cytomegalovirus exposure and HLA in healthy donors. Using immunoSEQ multiplex PCR, the repertoire was profiled, and TCRdb retains in-frame clones only, with some absent. The sample carries about 100,000 clones, under 80% recorded once. The sample was PBMCs. All receptors come from a man aged 35 to 55 in good health and CMV-seropositive. Both conserved end residues are part of each CDR3. The D gene is left open where the match is weak. Size is stated for part of the rows, as once, few or many counts, or as a class when the clone is expanded.

D: TRBD1
J: TRBJ1-6
size: -
V: TRBV19
CDR3: CASSAGTVNSPLHF
DNA: TGTGCCAGTAGTGCCGGGACAGTGAATTCACCCCTCCACTTT

D: -
J: TRBJ2-5
size: once
V: TRBV28
CDR3: CASSLSGVHETQYF
DNA: TGTGCCAGCAGTTTATCGGGGGTTCACGAGACCCAGTACTTC

D: -
J: TRBJ2-7
size: -
V: TRBV6-5
CDR3: CASSLDEQYF
DNA: TGTGCCAGCAGTTTAGATGAGCAGTACTTC

D: -
J: TRBJ1-1
size: -
V: TRBV29-1
CDR3: CSVGSPLQGWNTEAFF
DNA: TGCAGCGTTGGATCGCCCTTACAGGGTTGGAACACTGAAGCTTTCTTT

D: TRBD1
J: TRBJ1-2
size: -
V: TRBV9
CDR3: CASSARTGGAGGYTF
DNA: TGTGCCAGCAGCGCCCGGACAGGGGGCGCGGGTGGCTACACCTTC

D: -
J: TRBJ1-1
size: -
V: TRBV9
CDR3: CASSPEGNTEAFF
DNA: TGTGCCAGCAGCCCCGAGGGCAACACTGAAGCTTTCTTT

D: TRBD2
J: TRBJ2-7
size: -
V: TRBV28
CDR3: CASSQSGRTYEQYF
DNA: TGTGCCAGCAGCCAAAGCGGGAGGACCTACGAGCAGTACTTC

D: -
J: TRBJ2-5
size: few
V: TRBV29-1
CDR3: CSVGPNSQETQYF
DNA: TGCAGCGTTGGACCGAACAGTCAAGAGACCCAGTACTTC

D: -
J: TRBJ2-3
size: -
V: TRBV21-1
CDR3: CASSKAGGPDTQYF
DNA: TGTGCCAGCAGCAAAGCGGGGGGTCCAGATACGCAGTATTTT

D: -
J: TRBJ2-1
size: -
V: TRBV11-2
CDR3: CASSQDIAGEQFF
DNA: TGTGCCAGCAGCCAAGACATTGCCGGTGAGCAGTTCTTC

D: TRBD1
J: TRBJ2-3
size: few
V: TRBV11-2
CDR3: CASSLKLYRGGTDTQYF
DNA: TGTGCCAGCAGCTTAAAGTTGTACAGGGGCGGCACAGATACGCAGTATTTT

D: -
J: TRBJ1-5
size: -
V: TRBV21-1
CDR3: CASSKGGGQPQHF
DNA: TGTGCCAGCAGCAAAGGAGGAGGGCAGCCCCAGCATTTT

D: -
J: TRBJ2-7
size: -
V: TRBV27
CDR3: CASSRTHAYEQYF
DNA: TGTGCCAGCAGTAGGACACACGCCTACGAGCAGTACTTC

D: -
J: TRBJ2-5
size: -
V: TRBV21-1
CDR3: CASSRGGDTRREETQYF
DNA: TGTGCCAGCAGCAGGGGGGGGGACACAAGAAGGGAAGAGACCCAGTACTTC

D: TRBD2
J: TRBJ2-3
size: once
V: TRBV4-2
CDR3: CASSQGLAGDTQYF
DNA: TGTGCCAGCAGCCAAGGACTAGCGGGGGATACGCAGTATTTT

D: -
J: TRBJ2-6
size: -
V: TRBV5-3
CDR3: CARSLGGTPRNSGANVLTF
DNA: TGTGCCAGAAGCTTGGGTGGGACACCGAGGAACTCTGGGGCCAACGTCCTGACTTTC

D: TRBD1
J: TRBJ2-6
size: -
V: TRBV7-9
CDR3: CASSSGQGAGRSGANVLTF
DNA: TGTGCCAGCAGCTCGGGGCAGGGGGCTGGGCGCTCTGGGGCCAACGTCCTGACTTTC

D: TRBD1
J: TRBJ1-2
size: -
V: TRBV4-3
CDR3: CASQGSGQENYGYTF
DNA: TGCGCCAGCCAGGGGTCGGGACAGGAAAACTATGGCTACACCTTC

D: -
J: TRBJ1-3
size: -
V: TRBV6-6
CDR3: CASSLSSGNTIYF
DNA: TGTGCCAGCAGTTTATCCTCTGGAAACACCATATATTTT

D: TRBD1
J: TRBJ1-1
size: -
V: TRBV5-1
CDR3: CASSVTGGTEAFF
DNA: TGCGCCAGCAGCGTGACAGGGGGCACTGAAGCTTTCTTT

D: TRBD2
J: TRBJ2-1
size: -
V: TRBV6-5
CDR3: CASSFFGLAGGNEQFF
DNA: TGTGCCAGCAGTTTTTTCGGACTAGCGGGGGGAAATGAGCAGTTCTTC

D: TRBD2
J: TRBJ2-3
size: -
V: TRBV6-6
CDR3: CASQPRGGFSDTQYF
DNA: TGTGCCAGTCAACCACGGGGGGGCTTTTCAGATACGCAGTATTTT

D: -
J: TRBJ2-2
size: -
V: TRBV27
CDR3: CASRDREGKKNTGELFF
DNA: TGTGCCAGCAGGGACAGGGAGGGAAAAAAGAACACCGGGGAGCTGTTTTTT

D: -
J: TRBJ2-2
size: once
V: TRBV4-3
CDR3: CASSQETGKTGELFF
DNA: TGCGCCAGCAGCCAAGAAACAGGGAAAACCGGGGAGCTGTTTTTT

D: -
J: TRBJ2-1
size: -
V: TRBV10-2
CDR3: CATGGGRGRHNEQFF
DNA: TGCGCCACCGGGGGAGGCCGGGGGAGGCACAATGAGCAGTTCTTC

D: -
J: TRBJ1-6
size: few
V: TRBV6-5
CDR3: CASSLTGLDSPLHF
DNA: TGTGCCAGCAGCTTAACAGGTTTAGATTCACCCCTCCACTTT

D: -
J: TRBJ1-5
size: -
V: TRBV21-1
CDR3: CASSLLGQGGRHQPQHF
DNA: TGTGCCAGCAGCTTGCTGGGGCAGGGGGGACGACATCAGCCCCAGCATTTT

D: TRBD1
J: TRBJ2-3
size: -
V: TRBV19
CDR3: CASSTDRAQSQYF
DNA: TGTGCCAGTAGTACCGACAGGGCCCAGTCCCAGTATTTT

D: TRBD2
J: TRBJ2-7
size: -
V: TRBV5-1
CDR3: CASSHGRGSSSYEQYF
DNA: TGCGCCAGCAGCCATGGGAGGGGCAGTAGCTCCTACGAGCAGTACTTC

D: -
J: TRBJ2-7
size: -
V: TRBV5-4
CDR3: CASSPSPGLQQYF
DNA: TGTGCCAGCAGCCCCTCCCCTGGGCTTCAGCAGTACTTC

D: TRBD2
J: TRBJ2-7
size: -
V: TRBV27
CDR3: CASSSPSGSYEQYF
DNA: TGTGCCAGCAGTTCCCCTAGCGGGAGCTACGAGCAGTACTTC

D: TRBD1
J: TRBJ2-3
size: -
V: TRBV7-8
CDR3: CASSLVGQGPRTDTQYF
DNA: TGTGCCAGCAGCTTAGTCGGACAGGGGCCTCGCACAGATACGCAGTATTTT

D: TRBD2
J: TRBJ2-1
size: -
V: TRBV4-1
CDR3: CASSTPSGKDYNEQFF
DNA: TGCGCCAGCAGCACCCCCAGCGGGAAGGATTACAATGAGCAGTTCTTC

D: TRBD1
J: TRBJ1-1
size: -
V: TRBV13
CDR3: CASSFGGLGGTGKAFF
DNA: TGTGCCAGCAGCTTTGGGGGGTTGGGGGGGACAGGGAAAGCTTTCTTT

D: -
J: TRBJ2-5
size: -
V: TRBV11-2
CDR3: CASRSGETQYF
DNA: TGTGCCAGCAGGTCCGGGGAGACCCAGTACTTC

D: -
J: TRBJ2-2
size: -
V: TRBV18
CDR3: CASSPGAAPGELFF
DNA: TGTGCCAGCTCACCAGGGGCCGCCCCCGGGGAGCTGTTTTTT

D: TRBD2
J: TRBJ2-7
size: -
V: TRBV6-5
CDR3: CASSYDASGGPYEQYF
DNA: TGTGCCAGCAGTTATGACGCTAGCGGGGGACCCTACGAGCAGTACTTC

D: TRBD2
J: TRBJ2-1
size: -
V: TRBV4-1
CDR3: CASSQDGTSGGAREQFF
DNA: TGCGCCAGCAGCCAAGATGGTACGAGCGGGGGGGCGAGGGAGCAGTTCTTC

D: TRBD2
J: TRBJ2-5
size: -
V: TRBV19
CDR3: CASSIMGTSGKETQYF
DNA: TGTGCCAGTAGTATAATGGGGACTAGCGGGAAAGAGACCCAGTACTTC

D: -
J: TRBJ2-3
size: -
V: TRBV27
CDR3: CASSPRPDYPTDTQYF
DNA: TGTGCCAGCAGTCCCCGGCCGGACTACCCCACAGATACGCAGTATTTT

D: -
J: TRBJ1-5
size: few
V: TRBV28
CDR3: CASSLKGGQPQHF
DNA: TGTGCCAGCAGTTTGAAGGGAGGTCAGCCCCAGCATTTT

D: TRBD1
J: TRBJ1-2
size: -
V: TRBV9
CDR3: CASSPTGTEEGYGYTF
DNA: TGTGCCAGCAGCCCAACCGGGACAGAAGAGGGTTATGGCTACACCTTC

D: -
J: TRBJ2-5
size: -
V: TRBV7-2
CDR3: CASSVPGGGGEAQYF
DNA: TGTGCCAGCAGCGTCCCAGGGGGCGGGGGAGAGGCCCAGTACTTC

D: TRBD2
J: TRBJ2-2
size: -
V: TRBV9
CDR3: CASSVEPAGVAGGTGELFF
DNA: TGTGCCAGCAGCGTAGAACCCGCTGGGGTAGCGGGGGGGACCGGGGAGCTGTTTTTT

D: -
J: TRBJ2-5
size: -
V: TRBV5-1
CDR3: CASSLGHRQETQYF
DNA: TGCGCCAGCAGCTTGGGACATCGACAAGAGACCCAGTACTTC

D: TRBD1
J: TRBJ2-1
size: -
V: TRBV7-9
CDR3: CSSSAESGTGGRNEQFF
DNA: TGTTCCAGCAGCGCCGAATCCGGGACAGGGGGGAGGAATGAGCAGTTCTTC

D: -
J: TRBJ1-2
size: -
V: TRBV4-3
CDR3: CASSQGWVAGEYGYTF
DNA: TGCGCCAGCAGCCAAGGATGGGTCGCAGGGGAATATGGCTACACCTTC

D: -
J: TRBJ1-5
size: few
V: TRBV6-5
CDR3: CASSYFQGNQPQHF
DNA: TGTGCCAGCAGTTACTTTCAGGGCAATCAGCCCCAGCATTTT

D: -
J: TRBJ1-4
size: -
V: TRBV9
CDR3: CASSATPGGQKLFF
DNA: TGTGCCAGCAGCGCAACACCGGGGGGGCAAAAACTGTTTTTT

D: -
J: TRBJ2-5
size: -
V: TRBV6-5
CDR3: CASSYLGGGHETQYF
DNA: TGTGCCAGCAGTTACCTAGGGGGGGGGCATGAGACCCAGTACTTC

D: -
J: TRBJ2-4
size: -
V: TRBV7-9
CDR3: CASSFPDGGAKNIQYF
DNA: TGTGCCAGCAGCTTTCCAGACGGAGGGGCCAAAAACATTCAGTACTTC

D: TRBD1
J: TRBJ1-2
size: -
V: TRBV19
CDR3: CASSGTGSGYTF
DNA: TGTGCCAGTAGTGGGACAGGGAGTGGCTACACCTTC

D: TRBD1
J: TRBJ1-6
size: -
V: TRBV11-3
CDR3: CASRTDRGRKISPLHF
DNA: TGTGCCAGCAGAACGGACAGGGGGCGTAAAATTTCACCCCTCCACTTT

D: TRBD1
J: TRBJ2-1
size: -
V: TRBV28
CDR3: CASSPGQVLSYNEQFF
DNA: TGTGCCAGCAGCCCTGGACAGGTCCTCTCCTACAATGAGCAGTTCTTC

D: TRBD1
J: TRBJ1-6
size: -
V: TRBV25-1
CDR3: CASSDPGQGDSPLHF
DNA: TGTGCCAGCAGTGACCCGGGACAGGGAGATTCACCCCTCCACTTT